This is a list of T cell receptor beta chains from one sample in a study of T cell repertoires in cytomegalovirus infection. Their cognate antigens are unknown. TCRdb fed the reads into MiXCR, producing one record per CDR3 protein. The sample contains fewer than 1,000,000 distinct CDR3 sequences, less than 40% of which appear only once. The input for sequencing was cultured CD8+ T cells from PBMCs, taken from culture after CMV antigen stimulation. Receptors were obtained from a human donor in good health (CMV status not recorded). Some clones in this sample may be carry-over from other donors' samples. CDR3s include the opening cysteine and the closing phenylalanine or tryptophan. A D gene is named only where the DNA matches it firmly. Only some rows state a clone size, as once, few, many or a class for expanded clones.

V	D	size	J	CDR3	DNA
TRBV7-6	TRBD2	many	TRBJ2-2	CASSLGAGGYNTGELFF	TGTGCCAGCAGCTTAGGCGCGGGGGGCTATAACACCGGGGAGCTGTTTTTT
TRBV27	-	-	TRBJ1-2	CASKIPGAGERGYTF	TGTGCCAGCAAGATTCCTGGCGCAGGGGAGCGGGGCTACACCTTC
TRBV14	TRBD1	-	TRBJ1-2	CASSQKTGGFGGYGYTF	TGTGCCAGCAGCCAAAAGACAGGGGGCTTTGGAGGCTATGGCTACACCTTC
TRBV6-1	TRBD1	-	TRBJ1-2	CASSGVQGADLHYGYTF	TGTGCCAGCAGTGGAGTACAGGGGGCCGACCTACACTATGGCTACACCTTC
TRBV12-3/TRBV12-4	-	-	TRBJ1-2	CASSLVSGEVYGYTF	TGTGCCAGCAGTTTAGTCTCAGGGGAAGTCTATGGCTACACCTTC
TRBV27	TRBD2	-	TRBJ2-4	CASSLSQTSGGADIQYF	TGTGCCAGCAGTTTATCCCAGACTAGCGGGGGGGCCGACATTCAGTACTTC
TRBV15	TRBD1	-	TRBJ1-1	CATSRRAQGDEAFF	TGTGCCACCAGCAGAAGAGCCCAGGGGGATGAAGCTTTCTTT
TRBV7-9	-	-	TRBJ2-3	CASSLQGRYTDTQYF	TGTGCCAGCAGCTTACAGGGACGGTACACAGATACGCAGTATTTT
TRBV7-6	-	-	TRBJ1-1	CASSTGQFEAFF	TGTGCCAGCAGCACAGGACAGTTTGAAGCTTTCTTT
TRBV7-6	-	many	TRBJ1-5	CASSYRVDQPQHF	TGTGCCAGCAGCTACAGGGTCGATCAGCCCCAGCATTTT
TRBV12-3/TRBV12-4	TRBD1	-	TRBJ2-1	CANIGSDRGGNEQFF	TGTGCCAACATTGGGTCTGACAGGGGAGGCAATGAGCAGTTCTTC
TRBV6-5	-	few	TRBJ2-2	CASSYSGEPGELFF	TGTGCCAGCAGTTACTCGGGAGAACCCGGGGAGCTGTTTTTT
TRBV14	-	-	TRBJ1-1	CASSHPSGHTEAFF	TGTGCCAGCAGCCATCCCTCGGGACACACTGAAGCTTTCTTT
TRBV7-6	TRBD2	-	TRBJ2-1	CASSLSRPPQLAGGSDNEQFF	TGTGCCAGCAGCTTATCACGCCCTCCCCAACTAGCGGGGGGTTCGGACAATGAGCAGTTCTTC
TRBV6-1	TRBD1	many	TRBJ2-2	CASTGQTNTGELFF	TGTGCCAGCACGGGACAGACCAACACCGGGGAGCTGTTTTTT
TRBV19	-	once	TRBJ2-7	CASSITGSYEQYF	TGTGCCAGTAGTATAACCGGCTCCTACGAGCAGTACTTC
TRBV10-3	-	few	TRBJ1-1	CAMRAGTEAFF	TGTGCCATGCGGGCAGGGACTGAAGCTTTCTTT
TRBV6-1	-	-	TRBJ1-2	CASGPANYGYTF	TGTGCCAGCGGCCCGGCTAACTATGGCTACACCTTC
TRBV18	-	once	TRBJ1-1	CASSPPPQGTEAFF	TGTGCCAGCTCACCGCCCCCTCAGGGTACTGAAGCTTTCTTT
TRBV7-6	TRBD1	-	TRBJ2-5	CASSLADRGPETQYF	TGTGCCAGCAGCTTAGCCGACAGGGGGCCCGAGACCCAGTACTTC
TRBV27	-	once	TRBJ2-7	CASKALLESYEQYF	TGTGCCAGCAAAGCGCTGCTCGAATCCTACGAGCAGTACTTC
TRBV19	-	few	TRBJ1-2	CASSMGPFYGYTF	TGTGCCAGTAGTATGGGACCCTTTTATGGCTACACCTTC
TRBV4-3	TRBD1	few	TRBJ2-2	CASTWTGTGTGELFF	TGCGCCAGCACCTGGACAGGGACGGGCACCGGGGAGCTGTTTTTT
TRBV14	-	-	TRBJ2-3	CASSLRTQGDTQYF	TGTGCCAGCAGCCTCCGTACTCAGGGAGATACGCAGTATTTT
TRBV7-7	-	few	TRBJ2-7	CAIGAGIGYEQYF	TGTGCTATCGGGGCAGGGATTGGCTACGAGCAGTACTTC
TRBV5-1	-	-	TRBJ2-6	CASTPGGGISGANVLTF	TGCGCCAGCACCCCTGGGGGCGGGATTTCTGGGGCCAACGTCCTGACTTTC
TRBV6-5	-	-	TRBJ2-2	CASNTLSEGVGELFF	TGTGCCAGCAACACCCTTTCGGAGGGAGTCGGGGAGCTGTTTTTT
TRBV20-1	-	-	TRBJ2-1	CSARGTTTWDEQFF	TGCAGTGCTAGGGGGACAACTACTTGGGATGAGCAGTTCTTC
TRBV6-2/TRBV6-3	-	few	TRBJ2-3	CASTSRGTPLKYF	TGTGCCAGCACTTCAAGGGGGACTCCTCTAAAGTATTTT
TRBV10-2	-	many	TRBJ1-4	CASSEEDRVLFF	TGCGCCAGCAGTGAAGAGGACAGAGTACTGTTTTTT
TRBV7-9	TRBD1	-	TRBJ2-3	CASSDRVTEDTQYF	TGTGCCAGCAGCGACAGGGTAACAGAGGATACGCAGTATTTT
TRBV6-5	TRBD1	-	TRBJ1-1	CASSYEGAGTEAFF	TGTGCCAGCAGTTATGAGGGGGCAGGGACTGAAGCTTTCTTT
TRBV10-2	TRBD1	-	TRBJ1-1	CASSGLDRENTEAFF	TGCGCCAGCAGTGGTTTGGACAGGGAGAACACTGAAGCTTTCTTT
TRBV6-4	TRBD1	once	TRBJ1-1	CASSAGTGGLTEAFF	TGTGCCAGCAGTGCCGGGACAGGGGGCCTCACTGAAGCTTTCTTT
TRBV7-9	-	-	TRBJ2-1	CASSHDWLWDNEQFF	TGTGCCAGCAGCCACGACTGGCTCTGGGACAATGAGCAGTTCTTC
TRBV10-3	TRBD1	-	TRBJ2-7	CTISESGTGGYEQYF	TGTACCATCAGTGAGTCGGGGACAGGGGGCTACGAGCAGTACTTC
TRBV7-6	TRBD2	-	TRBJ2-4	CASSHRGSGGAVAKNIQYF	TGTGCCAGCAGCCACCGGGGGAGCGGGGGGGCCGTAGCCAAAAACATTCAGTACTTC
TRBV27	-	few	TRBJ1-5	CASSFALAGQPQHF	TGTGCCAGCAGTTTTGCCCTTGCTGGACAGCCCCAGCATTTT
TRBV7-2	-	many	TRBJ2-1	CASSLVESLEQFF	TGTGCCAGCAGCTTAGTAGAGTCTCTAGAGCAGTTCTTC
TRBV3-1	-	-	TRBJ1-2	CASSFGRGRNGYTF	TGTGCCAGCAGCTTCGGACGGGGGAGGAATGGCTACACCTTC
TRBV24-1	TRBD1	-	TRBJ2-3	CATRFQGDRATDTQYF	TGTGCCACCAGGTTCCAAGGGGACAGGGCCACAGATACGCAGTATTTT
TRBV2	TRBD1	-	TRBJ2-7	CASIDPGQGTYEQYF	TGTGCCAGCATTGACCCGGGACAGGGCACCTACGAGCAGTACTTC
TRBV7-8	-	many	TRBJ2-2	CASTPQPNTGELFF	TGTGCCAGCACTCCCCAGCCGAACACCGGGGAGCTGTTTTTT